The 16 T cell receptor beta chains below all came from one sample that was sequenced in a study of blood T cell repertoires in COVID-19. Clones were read by immunoSEQ multiplex PCR, and TCRdb kept only the in-frame ones, dropping some. The sample records under 250,000 clones, roughly 77% being singletons. The specimen was peripheral blood. The receptors shown here come from a woman between 35 and 50 years old with COVID-19, enrolled during active disease.

This clone has more than one count but fewer than ten. This chain links TRBV29-1 with TRBJ2-7; D unclear. In germline, CDR1 is SQVTM, CDR2 ANQGSEA. CDR3 length equals 13 residues. With 1 base removed from V and 0 bases from J, the gap between germline ends came to 7 bases. CDR3 coding DNA: TGCAGCGTTGAAGGCGACACCTCCTACGAGCAGTACTTC. It encodes CSVEGDTSYEQYF.

This clone came up once. The chain is built from TRBV7-9 and TRBJ2-5; 8 bases are a match to TRBD1. CDR1 is SEHNR, CDR2 FQNEAQ, per germline (reference sequence). This CDR3 spans 14 amino acids. After removal of 6 bases from V and 3 bases from J, the junction contained 6 bases not matched to a gene. CDR3 sequence: CASSSWTGKETQYF. CDR3 in DNA: TGTGCCAGCAGTTCCTGGACAGGGAAAGAGACCCAGTACTTC.

This clone showed up just once. The chain has TRBV3-1 (or the pseudogene TRBV3-2) and TRBJ1-2; D gene unclear. Trimming removed 0 bases from V and 3 bases from J, with 11 bases in between. The CDR3 runs to 15 residues. CDR1 and CDR2 (germline): LGHDT, YNNKEL (reference sequence). The CDR3 here is CASSQDGREHYGYTF. DNA of the CDR3: TGTGCCAGCAGCCAAGATGGTCGGGAGCACTATGGCTACACCTTC.

The gene calls are TRBV28 and TRBJ1-3; TRBD1 aligns across 7 bases. Germline V gene lookup returns CDR1 MDHEN and CDR2 SYDVKM. The CDR3 consists of 13 residues. J lost 4 bases, V lost 5 bases, and 2 bases had no gene match. The CDR3 region has the DNA TGTGCCAGCAGTGGGACAGCCGGAAACACCATATATTTT. Translation: CASSGTAGNTIYF.

This clone was counted a few times. J is TRBJ2-7 and V is TRBV19; weak D call: TRBD1 (6 bases). CDR3 size: 14 residues. Trimming left V 4 bases short and J 5 bases short, with 15 bases between. The V gene's germline CDR1 is LNHDA and CDR2 SQIVND (reference sequence). The CDR3 is CASSTTGQGNEQYF. For the CDR3, the DNA is TGTGCCAGTAGTACGACGGGGCAGGGGAACGAGCAGTACTTC. The whole variable domain, filled in from reference TRBV19 and TRBJ2-7, reads DGGITQSPKYLFRKEGQNVTLSCEQNLNHDAMYWYRQDPGQGLRLIYYSQIVNDFQKGDIAEGYSVSREKKESFPLTVTSAQKNPTAFYLCASSTTGQGNEQYFGPGTRLTVT.

As DNA, the CDR3 is TGTGCCAGCAGTGGACTAGCCCAAGAGACCCAGTACTTC. It encodes CASSGLAQETQYF. The rearrangement links TRBV2 to TRBJ2-5; 7 nucleotides agree with TRBD2. Unmatched junction bases numbered 0, after V lost 4 bases and J lost 1 base. Germline CDR1 and CDR2: SNHLY and FYNNEI. The CDR3 consists of 13 residues.

The chain employs TRBV2 and TRBJ2-5; TRBD2 is a possible D gene (5 bases). V lost 4 bases and J lost 5, with 14 bases in between. The CDR3 runs to 14 residues. Germline values: CDR1 SNHLY, CDR2 FYNNEI. CDR3 bases: TGTGCCAGCAGTGGAGGGTACCGGGTGGAGACCCAGTACTTC. It translates to CASSGGYRVETQYF.

The chain carries TRBV12-3 or TRBV12-4 and TRBJ2-3; D is perhaps TRBD2 (5 bases). The length of the CDR3 is 13 residues. V gave up 8 bases and J gave up 2 bases, with 11 bases separating them. In DNA, the CDR3 is TGTGCCAGCTCGGACTCAAACACAGATACGCAGTATTTT. Protein: CASSDSNTDTQYF.

V gene TRBV7-9 combines with J gene TRBJ2-1; the match to TRBD2 covers 10 bases. The CDR3 extends over 15 amino acids. Germline V lookup: CDR1 SEHNR, CDR2 FQNEAQ (reference sequence). V dropped 5 bases and J dropped 7; count of bases not matched to a gene: 8. The CDR3 region is CASSTSGRAGNEQFF. CDR3 coding DNA: TGTGCCAGCAGCACGAGCGGGAGGGCAGGGAATGAGCAGTTCTTC.

CDR3 DNA: TGTGCCAGCAGCCACTCGGCCCAGGGCTCCTACGAGCAGTACTTC. Protein sequence: CASSHSAQGSYEQYF. This chain connects TRBV3-1 (or the pseudogene TRBV3-2) to TRBJ2-7; D perhaps matches TRBD1 (5 bases). Trimming left V 3 bases short and J 0 bases short, with 12 bases between. The CDR3 is made up of 15 amino acids. The germline CDR1 and CDR2 sequences are LGHDT and YNNKEL (reference sequence).

This chain connects TRBV2 to TRBJ2-6; 9 bases map to TRBD1. V lost 5 bases to trimming and J lost 2 bases; unmatched junction nucleotides: 1. The germline V gene has CDR1 SNHLY and CDR2 FYNNEI. This CDR3 is built from 15 residues. This chain's CDR3 is CASSRDRAGANVLTF. The CDR3 DNA sequence: TGTGCCAGCAGTCGGGACAGGGCTGGGGCCAACGTCCTGACTTTC.

The V gene is TRBV5-1, the J gene TRBJ1-2, with a tentative D call TRBD1 (5 bases). With 0 bases removed from V and 6 bases from J, the gap between germline ends came to 12 bases. There are 14 residues in the CDR3. Germline V CDR1 and CDR2: SGHRS, YFSETQ. The CDR3 bases are TGCGCCAGCAGCTTGGGACAGTCTATGGATGGCTACACCTTC. Its translation: CASSLGQSMDGYTF.

This clone appeared a single time. The rearrangement links TRBV7-2 to TRBJ1-1; maybe TRBD1 (6 bases). V gave up 7 bases and J gave up 4 bases, with 16 bases separating them. The CDR3 is made up of 14 amino acids. Germline CDR1 SGHTA, CDR2 FQGNSA. In DNA, the CDR3 is TGTGCCAGCACCTGGGGACACATGGGCACTGAAGCTTTCTTT. Translating it yields CASTWGHMGTEAFF.

This clone appeared a single time. The V and J genes are TRBV18 and TRBJ1-5, with D uncertain. V lost 0 bases and J lost 2, with 11 bases in between. Germline lookup yields CDR1 KGHSH and CDR2 LQKENI. This CDR3 comprises 16 residues. The CDR3 DNA reads TGTGCCAGCTCACCACCGGATTTTCGGGGCAATCAGCCCCAGCATTTT. Residues: CASSPPDFRGNQPQHF.

V gene TRBV6-2 or TRBV6-3 combines with J gene TRBJ1-5, with 8 nucleotides matching TRBD1. This CDR3 is built from 16 residues. Germline CDR1 reads MNHEY; CDR2 reads SVGEGT. The trim removed 6 bases at V and 1 base at J, leaving 8 bases unmatched. CDR3 sequence (DNA): TGTGCCAGCAGCATAGACCAGGGGGCCAGCAATCAGCCCCAGCATTTT. As protein: CASSIDQGASNQPQHF.

The rearrangement links TRBV4-1 to TRBJ2-3, with 8 bases matching TRBD2. Germline lookup yields CDR1 MGHRA and CDR2 YSYEKL. The CDR3 extends over 15 amino acids. Trimming took 4 bases from V and 4 from J; bases not matched to a gene: 7. The CDR3 nucleotides are TGCGCCAGCAGCCGTGGGCGGGAGGCATCAGATACGCAGTATTTT. As protein: CASSRGREASDTQYF.